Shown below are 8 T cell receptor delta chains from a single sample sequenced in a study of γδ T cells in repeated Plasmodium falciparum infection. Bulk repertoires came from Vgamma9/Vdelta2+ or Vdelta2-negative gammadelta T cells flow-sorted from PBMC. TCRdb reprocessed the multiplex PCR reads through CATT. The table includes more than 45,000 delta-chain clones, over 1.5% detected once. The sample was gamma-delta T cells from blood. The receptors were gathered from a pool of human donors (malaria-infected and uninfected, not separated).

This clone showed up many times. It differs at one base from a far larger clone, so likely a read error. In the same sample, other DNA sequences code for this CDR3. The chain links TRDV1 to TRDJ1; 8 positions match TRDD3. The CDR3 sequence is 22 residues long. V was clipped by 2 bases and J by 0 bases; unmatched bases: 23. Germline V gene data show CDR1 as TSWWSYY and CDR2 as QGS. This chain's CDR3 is CALGEGLYRTGGHLPYTDKLIF. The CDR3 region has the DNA TGTGCTCTTGGGGAAGGCCTCTACCGTACTGGGGGTCACCTCCCCTACACCGATAAACTCATCTTT.

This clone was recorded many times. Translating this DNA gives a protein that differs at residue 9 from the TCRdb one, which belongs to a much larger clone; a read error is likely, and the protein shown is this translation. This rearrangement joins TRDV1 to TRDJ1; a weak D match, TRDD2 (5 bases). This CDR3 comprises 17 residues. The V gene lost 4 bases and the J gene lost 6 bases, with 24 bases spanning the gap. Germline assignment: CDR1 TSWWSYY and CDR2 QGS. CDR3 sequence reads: CALGVSDVPGFRYKLIF. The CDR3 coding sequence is TGTGCTCTTGGGGTGTCCGATGTTCCTGGTTTTAGGTATAAACTCATCTTT.

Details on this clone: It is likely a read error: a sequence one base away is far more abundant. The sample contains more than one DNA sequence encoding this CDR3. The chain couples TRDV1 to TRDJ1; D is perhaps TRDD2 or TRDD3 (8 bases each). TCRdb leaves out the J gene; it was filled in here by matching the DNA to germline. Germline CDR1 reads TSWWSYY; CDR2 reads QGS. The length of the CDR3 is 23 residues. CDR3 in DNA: TGCGCTCTTGGGGAATCTTACTTCCTACACTTCAGGTGGGGGATCGGGTACACCGATAAACTCATCTTT. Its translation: CALGESYFLHFRWGIGYTDKLIF.

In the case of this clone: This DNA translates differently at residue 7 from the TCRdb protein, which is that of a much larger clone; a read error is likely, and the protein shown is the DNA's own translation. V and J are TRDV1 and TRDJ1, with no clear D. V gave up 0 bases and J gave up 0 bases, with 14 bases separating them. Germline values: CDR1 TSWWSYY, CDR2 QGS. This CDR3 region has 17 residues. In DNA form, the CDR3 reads TGTGCTCTTGGGGAACTGAGGTCCCCCTGGTACACCGATAAACTCATCTTT. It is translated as CALGELRSPWYTDKLIF.

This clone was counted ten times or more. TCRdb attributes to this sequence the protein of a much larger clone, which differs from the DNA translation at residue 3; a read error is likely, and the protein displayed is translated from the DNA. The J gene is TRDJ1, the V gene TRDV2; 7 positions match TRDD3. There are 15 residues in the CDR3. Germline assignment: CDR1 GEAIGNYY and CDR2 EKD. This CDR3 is CARDTVGEITDKLIF. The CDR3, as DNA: TGTGCCCGTGACACCGTGGGGGAGATCACCGATAAACTCATCTTT.

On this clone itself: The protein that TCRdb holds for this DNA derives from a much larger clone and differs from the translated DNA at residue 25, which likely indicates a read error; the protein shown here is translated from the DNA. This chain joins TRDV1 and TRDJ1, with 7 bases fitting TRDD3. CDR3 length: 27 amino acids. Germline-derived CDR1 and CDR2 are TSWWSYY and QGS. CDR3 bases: TGTGCTCTTGGGGAACCTTACCTCCCTCGTTGCTACAGCGGGATCTGTACTGGGGACACTAACACCGATAAACACATCTTT. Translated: CALGEPYLPRCYSGICTGDTNTDKHIF.

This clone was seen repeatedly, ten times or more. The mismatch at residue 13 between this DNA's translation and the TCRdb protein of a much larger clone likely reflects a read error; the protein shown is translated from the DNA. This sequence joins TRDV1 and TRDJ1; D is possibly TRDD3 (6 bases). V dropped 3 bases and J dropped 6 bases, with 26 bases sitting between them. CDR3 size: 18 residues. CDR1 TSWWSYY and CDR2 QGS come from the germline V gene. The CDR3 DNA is TGTGCTCTTGGGGACCCCTTTCCTGCAGTCTGGGGAGACTATAAACTCATCTTT. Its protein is CALGDPFPAVWGDYKLIF.

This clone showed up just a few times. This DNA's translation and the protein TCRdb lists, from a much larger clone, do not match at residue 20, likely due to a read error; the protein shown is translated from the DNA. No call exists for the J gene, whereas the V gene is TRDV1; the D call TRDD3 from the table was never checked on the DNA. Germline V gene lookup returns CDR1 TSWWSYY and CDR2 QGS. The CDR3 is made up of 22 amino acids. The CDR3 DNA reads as TGTGCTCTTGGGGTCATACGTCCCGGCTGGGGCTTGGGGGATACTGACACCGATAAACCCATCTTT. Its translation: CALGVIRPGWGLGDTDTDKPIF.